A selection of T cell receptor beta chains follows, all from one sample in a study of cytomegalovirus exposure and HLA in healthy donors. Clones were sequenced by immunoSEQ multiplex PCR, and TCRdb holds only the in-frame ones, with some missing. This sample carries a few hundred thousand clones, over 75% of them seen once, and the ten largest clones take more than 10%. Material: PBMCs. These receptors were taken from a man aged 18 to 35 in good health and CMV-seropositive. Each CDR3 is given with its conserved first and last residue. D genes are given only for firm matches. The size field is filled for only some rows; it gives once, few, many or a size class.

v_gene: TRBV11-2; abundance: .; d_gene: .; j_gene: TRBJ2-2; CDR3nt: TGTGCCAGCAGTCTACAACCGAACACCGGGGAGCTGTTTTTT; CDR3aa: CASSLQPNTGELFF
v_gene: TRBV7-3; abundance: .; d_gene: .; j_gene: TRBJ2-2; CDR3nt: TGTGCCAGCAGCCAAACCATTTTCGGGGAGCTGTTTTTT; CDR3aa: CASSQTIFGELFF
v_gene: TRBV11-3; abundance: .; d_gene: TRBD2; j_gene: TRBJ2-1; CDR3nt: TGTGCCAGCAGCTATAGCGGGAGTTTGGTCAATGAGCAGTTCTTC; CDR3aa: CASSYSGSLVNEQFF
v_gene: TRBV7-9; abundance: .; d_gene: TRBD2; j_gene: TRBJ2-3; CDR3nt: TGTGCCAGCAGCTTAAATGTGCGGACTAGCGGTAACACAGATACGCAGTATTTT; CDR3aa: CASSLNVRTSGNTDTQYF
v_gene: TRBV7-2; abundance: .; d_gene: .; j_gene: TRBJ1-1; CDR3nt: TGTGCCAGCAGCTTAGTTGCCGTTATGAACACTGAAGCTTTCTTT; CDR3aa: CASSLVAVMNTEAFF
v_gene: TRBV19; abundance: .; d_gene: .; j_gene: TRBJ1-4; CDR3nt: TGTGCCACTTCACAGGGCGAGCATGAAAAACTGTTTTTT; CDR3aa: CATSQGEHEKLFF
v_gene: TRBV2; abundance: .; d_gene: .; j_gene: TRBJ2-7; CDR3nt: TGTGCCAGCAGTGTGGTATACGAGCAGTACTTC; CDR3aa: CASSVVYEQYF
v_gene: TRBV6-5; abundance: .; d_gene: TRBD1; j_gene: TRBJ1-2; CDR3nt: TGTGCCAGCAGTTACTCGGGACAGGGCTATGGCTACACCTTC; CDR3aa: CASSYSGQGYGYTF
v_gene: TRBV23-1; abundance: .; d_gene: TRBD2; j_gene: TRBJ2-3; CDR3nt: TGCGCCAGCAGTCGCCCTACTAGCGGGAGGCCAGATACGCAGTATTTT; CDR3aa: CASSRPTSGRPDTQYF
v_gene: TRBV30; abundance: .; d_gene: .; j_gene: TRBJ1-1; CDR3nt: TGTGCCTGGAGTGTAAACGTGGAGACTGAAGCTTTCTTT; CDR3aa: CAWSVNVETEAFF
v_gene: TRBV9; abundance: .; d_gene: TRBD2; j_gene: TRBJ2-7; CDR3nt: TGTGCCAGCAGCGTAGGAGGGACTAGTGACGAGCAGTACTTC; CDR3aa: CASSVGGTSDEQYF
v_gene: TRBV28; abundance: .; d_gene: TRBD1; j_gene: TRBJ1-2; CDR3nt: TGTGCCAGCAGTTGGACAGGGAACTATGGCTACACCTTC; CDR3aa: CASSWTGNYGYTF
v_gene: TRBV30; abundance: .; d_gene: .; j_gene: TRBJ2-1; CDR3nt: TGTGCCTGGGGGACGGGATATGAGCAGTTCTTC; CDR3aa: CAWGTGYEQFF
v_gene: TRBV11-3; abundance: .; d_gene: TRBD2; j_gene: TRBJ2-7; CDR3nt: TGTGCCAGCAGCTTCTTCACCGGGAGGGGCCCCTACGAGCAGTACTTC; CDR3aa: CASSFFTGRGPYEQYF
v_gene: TRBV30; abundance: few; d_gene: TRBD1; j_gene: TRBJ1-2; CDR3nt: TGTGCCTGGAGGACGGCAGGGGGGCATGGCTACACCTTC; CDR3aa: CAWRTAGGHGYTF
v_gene: TRBV18; abundance: .; d_gene: .; j_gene: TRBJ2-7; CDR3nt: TGTGCCAGCTCACCAGGAAGGGGGATCTACGAGCAGTACTTC; CDR3aa: CASSPGRGIYEQYF
v_gene: TRBV28; abundance: .; d_gene: .; j_gene: TRBJ2-7; CDR3nt: TGTGCCAGCAGTTTGGGGGGCGAACTAGTTACCTTC; CDR3aa: CASSLGGELVTF
v_gene: TRBV6-1; abundance: .; d_gene: .; j_gene: TRBJ2-5; CDR3nt: TGTGCCAGCAGTCGAGAGACCCAGTACTTC; CDR3aa: CASSRETQYF
v_gene: TRBV6-1; abundance: .; d_gene: .; j_gene: TRBJ1-2; CDR3nt: TGTGCCAGCAGTGAAGCGTGGGGCTACACCTTC; CDR3aa: CASSEAWGYTF
v_gene: TRBV21-1; abundance: .; d_gene: .; j_gene: TRBJ2-7; CDR3nt: TGTGCCAGCAGCCCCCGACGGAACCAGTACTTC; CDR3aa: CASSPRRNQYF
v_gene: TRBV9; abundance: .; d_gene: .; j_gene: TRBJ2-1; CDR3nt: TGTGCCAGCAGCGTAAGGGGAAAGGGTTCGGCTAAATTCTTC; CDR3aa: CASSVRGKGSAKFF
v_gene: TRBV28; abundance: .; d_gene: .; j_gene: TRBJ1-2; CDR3nt: TGTGCCAGCAGTTTGCTCGACTATGGCTACACCTTC; CDR3aa: CASSLLDYGYTF
v_gene: TRBV5-6; abundance: .; d_gene: .; j_gene: TRBJ2-2; CDR3nt: TGTGCCAGCAGCTTATCAACCTACAGGGTCGACACCGGGGAGCTGTTTTTT; CDR3aa: CASSLSTYRVDTGELFF
v_gene: TRBV9; abundance: .; d_gene: TRBD1; j_gene: TRBJ1-1; CDR3nt: TGTGCCAGCAGCGGATACAGGGGGGAAGCTTTCTTT; CDR3aa: CASSGYRGEAFF
v_gene: TRBV30; abundance: .; d_gene: .; j_gene: TRBJ2-1; CDR3nt: TGTGCCTGGAGTGCCGAGATCCGGAATGAGCAGTTCTTC; CDR3aa: CAWSAEIRNEQFF
v_gene: TRBV11-2; abundance: .; d_gene: TRBD1; j_gene: TRBJ1-1; CDR3nt: TGTGCCAGCAGCTGGGGACAGGGGCATTTGGGCACTGAAGCTTTCTTT; CDR3aa: CASSWGQGHLGTEAFF
v_gene: TRBV28; abundance: .; d_gene: .; j_gene: TRBJ1-5; CDR3nt: TGTGCCAGCAGTGCTCCCCGGGGGCGAGGCAATCAGCCCCAGCATTTT; CDR3aa: CASSAPRGRGNQPQHF
v_gene: TRBV5-1; abundance: once; d_gene: TRBD2; j_gene: TRBJ2-2; CDR3nt: TGCGCCAGCAGCCCTCTAGCGGGAGGCCCTAGGACCGGGGAGCTGTTTTTT; CDR3aa: CASSPLAGGPRTGELFF
v_gene: TRBV7-2; abundance: .; d_gene: .; j_gene: TRBJ1-3; CDR3nt: TGTGCCAGCAGCTTACAAGTGGAGGTCTCTGGAAACACCATATATTTT; CDR3aa: CASSLQVEVSGNTIYF
v_gene: TRBV6-1; abundance: .; d_gene: .; j_gene: TRBJ2-7; CDR3nt: TGTGCCACCAGAGGGCAGGTAGCCTACGAGCAGTACTTC; CDR3aa: CATRGQVAYEQYF
v_gene: TRBV27; abundance: once; d_gene: .; j_gene: TRBJ1-2; CDR3nt: TGTGCCAGCAGTCGGGGGGGCGAGGGACTCTATGGCTACACCTTC; CDR3aa: CASSRGGEGLYGYTF
v_gene: TRBV11-3; abundance: .; d_gene: .; j_gene: TRBJ2-3; CDR3nt: TGTGCCAGCAGCTTAGAACACAGCACAGATACGCAGTATTTT; CDR3aa: CASSLEHSTDTQYF
v_gene: TRBV10-1; abundance: few; d_gene: .; j_gene: TRBJ1-2; CDR3nt: TGCGCCAGCAGTGAAGGAGGGGGCTATGGCTACACCTTC; CDR3aa: CASSEGGGYGYTF
v_gene: TRBV29-1; abundance: .; d_gene: TRBD1; j_gene: TRBJ1-2; CDR3nt: TGCAGCGTTGTGGCAGGGGGCGCTAACTATGGCTACACCTTC; CDR3aa: CSVVAGGANYGYTF
v_gene: TRBV19; abundance: once; d_gene: .; j_gene: TRBJ1-2; CDR3nt: TGTGCCAGTAACGGTTTAGGGGCCGGGAGTGGCTACACCTTC; CDR3aa: CASNGLGAGSGYTF
v_gene: TRBV5-1; abundance: .; d_gene: .; j_gene: TRBJ2-7; CDR3nt: TGCGCCAGCACCCTTTCGCAGGGAATCCCTTACGAGCAGTACTTC; CDR3aa: CASTLSQGIPYEQYF
v_gene: TRBV27; abundance: .; d_gene: .; j_gene: TRBJ1-4; CDR3nt: TGTGCCAGCAGCTCCACCCTAAGCCCGGAAAAACTGTTTTTT; CDR3aa: CASSSTLSPEKLFF
v_gene: TRBV27; abundance: .; d_gene: TRBD2; j_gene: TRBJ2-3; CDR3nt: TGTGCCGCCCGCCGGGAGGGCACAGATACGCAGTATTTT; CDR3aa: CAARREGTDTQYF
v_gene: TRBV18; abundance: .; d_gene: TRBD1; j_gene: TRBJ1-1; CDR3nt: TGTGCCAGCTCTCTCACTACAGGGGGGAACACTGAAGCTTTCTTT; CDR3aa: CASSLTTGGNTEAFF
v_gene: TRBV4-1; abundance: .; d_gene: TRBD1; j_gene: TRBJ1-2; CDR3nt: TGCGCCAGCAGCCAAGATAGCGGACAGGGACTCTATGGCTACACCTTC; CDR3aa: CASSQDSGQGLYGYTF